Presented here are 14 T cell receptor beta chains from one specimen sequenced in a study of T-cell memory formation after mild COVID-19. TCRdb itself ran the 5' RACE reads through MiXCR, one entry per CDR3 protein. The table records about 130,000 distinct CDR3 sequences, 16% of them present only once. The sample was PBMCs or a T cell subset sorted from them (not recorded which). The receptors come from an adult woman who had mild COVID-19 (a few samples of this study predate the infection). Cell type and time point are not known.

Many counts were recorded for this clonotype. V usage is TRBV7-2 and J usage is TRBJ2-1; the D is unclear. Germline CDR1 reads SGHTA; CDR2 reads FQGNSA. Trimming took 5 bases from V and 3 from J, leaving 5 bases between them. The CDR3 has 12 residues. The CDR3 coding sequence is TGTGCCAGCAGCCCCTTCTACAATGAGCAGTTCTTC. Amino acids: CASSPFYNEQFF. Filled out from reference TRBV7-2 and TRBJ2-1, the complete variable domain reads GAGVSQSPSNKVTEKGKDVELRCDPISGHTALYWYRQSLGQGLEFLIYFQGNSAPDKSGLPSDRFSAERTGGSVSTLTIQRTQQEDSAVYLCASSPFYNEQFFGPGTRLTVL.

This clonotype was detected only a few times. The chain joins TRBV24-1 to TRBJ2-1, with TRBD2 identical over 11 bases. The V segment lost 3 bases and the J segment 7 bases; nucleotides outside the gene matches: 4. CDR3 length: 15 residues. Germline values: CDR1 KGHDR, CDR2 SFDVKD. The CDR3: CATSDGASGRNEQFF. Here the CDR3 DNA reads TGTGCCACCAGTGATGGGGCTAGCGGGAGGAATGAGCAGTTCTTC.

This clonotype occurred a few times. The chain is built from TRBV7-2 and TRBJ1-1, with unresolved D. The CDR3 sequence is 13 residues long. The V and J ends lost 2 bases and 1 base respectively, with 5 bases between them. Germline CDR1 reads SGHTA; CDR2 reads FQGNSA. The CDR3 loop is CASSLFGNTEAFF. The CDR3, as DNA: TGTGCCAGCAGCTTATTTGGGAACACTGAAGCTTTCTTT.

This clonotype was detected ten times or more. The chain carries TRBV7-3 and TRBJ2-3, with a possible D match to TRBD1 (6 bases). Germline loops: CDR1 SGHTA, CDR2 FQGTGA. The CDR3 runs 12 residues. V was clipped by 4 bases and J by 6 bases, with 8 bases between them. CDR3 bases: TGTGCCAGCAGCTCTACAGGGGATACGCAGTATTTT. Protein sequence: CASSSTGDTQYF.

This clonotype has more than one count but fewer than ten. The chain uses TRBV20-1 and TRBJ1-4; TRBD1 aligns across 8 bases. The trim removed 0 bases at V and 8 bases at J, leaving 5 bases unmatched. The CDR3 loop spans 14 amino acids. CDR1 is DFQATT and CDR2 is SNEGSKA in the germline V gene (reference sequence). The CDR3, as DNA: TGCAGTGCTAGAGATTTTCAGGGGGCAGAAAAACTGTTTTTT. Translating it yields CSARDFQGAEKLFF.

This clonotype appeared a few times. CDR3 loop: CASKPSWEYEQYF. The DNA for the CDR3 is TGTGCCAGCAAACCCTCCTGGGAATACGAGCAGTACTTC. The chain has TRBV27 and TRBJ2-7; D is undetermined. The CDR3 sequence is 13 residues long. The V gene lost 7 bases and the J gene lost 4 bases, with 14 bases spanning the gap. Germline V gives CDR1 MNHEY, CDR2 SMNVEV (reference sequence).

This clonotype was found a few times. Its ends do not fully match the called genes, so a read error is possible. V usage is TRBV18 and J usage is TRBJ1-5; D gene uncertain. This CDR3 is built from 13 residues. Germline lookup yields CDR1 KGHSH and CDR2 LQKENI. CDR3 loop: CASLPLSNQPQHF. CDR3 in DNA: TGTGCCAGCTTACCACTTAGCAATCAGCCCCAGCATTTT. The complete variable domain, with remaining parts taken from reference TRBV18 and TRBJ1-5, reads NAGVMQNPRHLVRRRGQEARLRCSPMKGHSHVYWYRQLPEEGLKFMVYLQKENIIDESGMPKERFSAEFPKEGPSILRIQQVVRGDSAAYFCASLPLSNQPQHFGDGTRLSIL.

This clonotype has a count of ten or more. The chain joins TRBV24-1 to TRBJ2-7; no definite D call. The germline V and J ends were trimmed by 2 bases and 4 bases, with 2 bases remaining between them. The germline V gene has CDR1 KGHDR and CDR2 SFDVKD. The CDR3 runs to 11 residues. CDR3 protein: CATSDSYEQYF. CDR3 in DNA: TGTGCCACCAGTGATTCGTACGAGCAGTACTTC.

The chain carries TRBV6-1 and TRBJ2-5; no clear D gene. V dropped 8 bases and J dropped 0 bases, with 7 bases sitting between them. The CDR3 runs 12 residues. The germline gives CDR1 MNHNS, CDR2 SASEGT. In DNA form, the CDR3 reads TGTGCCAGCGGCCCGTACCAAGAGACCCAGTACTTC. Encoded protein: CASGPYQETQYF.

Here the CDR3 reads CATSRSRGDYEQYF. The CDR3 nucleotides read TGTGCCACCAGCCGAAGCAGGGGAGACTACGAGCAGTACTTC. This sequence joins TRBV15 and TRBJ2-7; the D gene is possibly TRBD1 (6 bases). This CDR3 comprises 14 residues. From germline, CDR1 is LNHNV and CDR2 YYDKDF (reference sequence). Between the trimmed V and J ends, which lost 5 bases and 3 bases, there was a span of 14 bases.

This chain joins TRBV19 and TRBJ2-3, with 11 positions matching TRBD1. Germline lookup yields CDR1 LNHDA and CDR2 SQIVND (reference sequence). The CDR3 has 16 residues. The V gene end was trimmed by 5 bases and the J gene end by 2 bases; junction bases not matched to a gene: 6. This CDR3 is CASSPGTGGFTDTQYF. Written as DNA, the CDR3 is TGTGCCAGTAGTCCCGGGACAGGGGGTTTCACAGATACGCAGTATTTT.

This clonotype has only a few counts. V usage is TRBV29-1 and J usage is TRBJ2-2; D may be TRBD2 (6 bases). This CDR3 comprises 13 residues. Trimming removed 4 bases from V and 1 base from J, with 7 bases in between. CDR1 SQVTM and CDR2 ANQGSEA come from the germline V gene. CDR3 DNA: TGCAGCGTTGTGCGGGAGAACACCGGGGAGCTGTTTTTT. It yields the protein CSVVRENTGELFF.

This clonotype has more than one count but fewer than ten. The chain has TRBV5-1 and TRBJ2-2; tentatively, D is TRBD1 (5 bases). Trimming removed 0 bases at V and 6 bases at J, with 12 bases between. This CDR3 has 15 residues. Germline CDR1 is SGHRS and CDR2 is YFSETQ. This CDR3 reads CASSLVAGKPGELFF. For the CDR3, the DNA is TGCGCCAGCAGCTTGGTGGCAGGGAAGCCCGGGGAGCTGTTTTTT.

This clonotype was detected only a few times. V gene TRBV7-2 combines with J gene TRBJ2-1; the D is unclear. Germline assignment: CDR1 SGHTA and CDR2 FQGNSA. V shed 3 bases and J shed 1 base, with 7 bases lying between them. The CDR3 loop spans 14 amino acids. Here the CDR3 DNA reads TGTGCCAGCAGCTTGGGAACATCCTACAATGAGCAGTTCTTC. Its protein is CASSLGTSYNEQFF.